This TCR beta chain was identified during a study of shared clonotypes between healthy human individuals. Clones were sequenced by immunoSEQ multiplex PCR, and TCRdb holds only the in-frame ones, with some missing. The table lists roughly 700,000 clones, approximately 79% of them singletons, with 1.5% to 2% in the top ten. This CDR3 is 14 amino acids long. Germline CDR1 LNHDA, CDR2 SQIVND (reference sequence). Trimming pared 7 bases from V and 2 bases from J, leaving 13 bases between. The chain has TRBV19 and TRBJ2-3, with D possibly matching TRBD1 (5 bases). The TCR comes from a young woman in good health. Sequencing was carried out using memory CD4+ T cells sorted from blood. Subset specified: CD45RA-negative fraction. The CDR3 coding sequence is TGTGCCAGTAAAGCAGGGCGGTACACAGATACGCAGTATTTT. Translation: CASKAGRYTDTQYF.